The 18 T cell receptor beta chains below all came from one sample that was sequenced in a study of beta chain features in type 1 diabetes (dated by TCRdb to the late 2010s). Points the paper makes about the study in general: Type 1 diabetes patients showed a moderate but significant shortening of TCRB CDR3 length in all four CD4+ subsets.

For these TCRs, the target antigens are not known. Library creation used the immunoSEQ multiplex PCR assay. The entire amount of isolated RNA was reverse transcribed using the High Capacity cDNA Reverse Transcription Kit, so the sequenced TCRB transcripts were expressed ones. TCRdb holds this immuneACCESS table with in-frame rearrangements only. Some clones are missing; in checked studies, unresolved V genes explain under half, and the rest has no known cause. The sample contains about 650,000 clones, about an eighth of them found a single time. Around 0.12% of the sample goes to the ten largest clones. The specimen sequenced was naive CD4+ T cells from blood. What this sample's cell subset or site label stands for: true naive CD4+ T cells. These TCRs come from a man aged 25-45 years with type 1 diabetes.

V gene TRBV7-2 combines with J gene TRBJ2-7, with D possibly called TRBD1 or TRBD2 (5 bases each). This CDR3 spans 14 amino acids. Trimming shortened V by 5 bases and J by 3 bases, and 14 bases separated the two germline ends. In germline, CDR1 is SGHTA, CDR2 FQGNSA. This chain's CDR3 is CASSTSGRGYEQYF. The CDR3 DNA follows: TGTGCCAGCAGCACCTCGGGACGCGGCTACGAGCAGTACTTC.

This clone was recorded a few times. The chain is built from TRBV6-5 and TRBJ2-1; D is unresolved. The CDR3 totals 15 residues. With 0 bases removed from V and 7 bases from J, the gap between germline ends came to 13 bases. Germline V CDR1 and CDR2: MNHEY, SVGAGI. The CDR3 region has the DNA TGTGCCAGCAGTTACTCGACCATTAGCCAGAATGAGCAGTTCTTC. Amino acid sequence: CASSYSTISQNEQFF.

V and J are TRBV4-3 and TRBJ1-2; weak D call: TRBD1 (5 bases). Germline lookup yields CDR1 LGHNA and CDR2 YSLEER. The V end was cut by 4 bases, the J end by 5 bases, with 20 bases between. The CDR3 is 16 residues long. In nucleotides, the CDR3 is TGCGCCAGCAGCCTTATGTCACCCAGGGTCGGGTATGGCTACACCTTC. This sequence encodes CASSLMSPRVGYGYTF.

The sample holds a few counts of this clone. The chain carries TRBV27 and TRBJ1-5, with 10 bases lining up with TRBD1. The CDR3 totals 17 residues. Germline V gene data show CDR1 as MNHEY and CDR2 as SMNVEV (reference sequence). Trimming took 3 bases from V and 7 from J; bases not matched to a gene: 12. This CDR3 is CASSLGVPGQGYQPQHF. In nucleotides, the CDR3 is TGTGCCAGCAGTTTGGGGGTCCCGGGACAGGGGTACCAGCCCCAGCATTTT.

This clone appeared a few times. The chain couples TRBV7-7 to TRBJ2-3; possibly TRBD1 or TRBD2 for D (6 bases each). V was trimmed by 3 bases and J by 6 bases, leaving 10 bases between them. This CDR3 has 13 residues. Germline V gene lookup returns CDR1 SSHAT and CDR2 FNYEAQ (reference sequence). This CDR3 is CASSLGAGDTQYF. DNA for the CDR3: TGTGCCAGCAGCTTGGGGGCGGGGGATACGCAGTATTTT.

CDR3 residues: CASSAGTGEGYTF. CDR3 DNA: TGTGCCAGCAGCGCCGGGACAGGGGAGGGCTACACCTTC. The chain uses TRBV7-3 and TRBJ1-2, with TRBD1 identical over 10 bases. J gave up 8 bases and V 5 bases, and 5 bases lay outside the gene matches. The CDR3 sequence is 13 residues long. In germline, CDR1 is SGHTA, CDR2 FQGTGA.

This clone was seen just once. The chain carries TRBV9 and TRBJ1-2; no reliable D call. The CDR3 loop spans 14 amino acids. Trimming cost V 1 base and J 4 bases, with 11 bases left between them. CDR1 is SGDLS, CDR2 YYNGEE, per germline. CDR3 bases: TGTGCCAGCAGCGTACAGGAGGCCTCCTATGGCTACACCTTC. It codes for CASSVQEASYGYTF.

CDR3 sequence: CASGGISLSYNEQFF. In DNA form, the CDR3 reads TGTGCCTCGGGAGGGATTTCTTTGTCCTACAATGAGCAGTTCTTC. V gene TRBV30 combines with J gene TRBJ2-1, with 8 nucleotides matching TRBD2. Germline V gene sequence: CDR1 GTSNPN, CDR2 SVGIG (reference sequence). Unmatched junction bases numbered 9, after V lost 7 bases and J lost 1 base. The CDR3 loop spans 15 amino acids.

This sequence joins TRBV4-3 and TRBJ2-3; TRBD1 or TRBD2 may be the D gene (6 bases each). Germline V gives CDR1 LGHNA, CDR2 YSLEER. Between the trimmed V and J ends, which lost 4 bases and 5 bases, there was a span of 16 bases. CDR3 length: 15 residues. This chain's CDR3 is CASSLSRGVGDTQYF. Written as DNA, the CDR3 is TGCGCCAGCAGCCTGTCGAGGGGGGTAGGAGATACGCAGTATTTT.

The chain employs TRBV27 and TRBJ2-7; perhaps TRBD1 as D (5 bases). The CDR3 has 15 residues. CDR1 and CDR2 (germline): MNHEY, SMNVEV (reference sequence). V was cut by 2 bases and J by 1 base, with 12 bases left in between. CDR3 in amino acids: CASSLRWGPSYEQYF. In DNA, the CDR3 is TGTGCCAGCAGTTTACGTTGGGGCCCTTCCTACGAGCAGTACTTC.

The V call is TRBV18, the J call TRBJ2-2; D unresolved. There are 14 residues in the CDR3. Germline V lookup: CDR1 KGHSH, CDR2 LQKENI. V gave up 0 bases and J gave up 1 base, with 3 bases separating them. The CDR3 sequence: CASSPPGNTGELFF. CDR3 bases: TGTGCCAGCTCACCACCGGGGAACACCGGGGAGCTGTTTTTT.

The chain recombines TRBV6-5 with TRBJ2-5; D remains ambiguous. Germline V lookup: CDR1 MNHEY, CDR2 SVGAGI. This CDR3 contains 15 residues. Deletions cut 0 bases from V and 5 bases from J, with 13 bases between. The CDR3 protein is CASSYSKEFRETQYF. Written as DNA, the CDR3 is TGTGCCAGCAGTTACTCGAAGGAGTTCCGGGAGACCCAGTACTTC.

This clone appeared a few times. The chain joins TRBV6-6 to TRBJ2-7, with 9 bases that match TRBD1. V lost 9 bases, J lost 6 bases, and 12 bases stayed unmatched. The CDR3 runs 14 residues. Germline V gene lookup returns CDR1 MNHNY and CDR2 SVGAGI (reference sequence). The CDR3: CASGLGTGSFEQYF. CDR3 DNA sequence: TGTGCCAGTGGTCTCGGGACAGGGTCTTTCGAGCAGTACTTC.

The V and J genes are TRBV30 and TRBJ1-6, with a weak D call TRBD1 (5 bases). Germline V gives CDR1 GTSNPN, CDR2 SVGIG (reference sequence). V lost 8 bases and J lost 0, with 5 bases in between. The CDR3 has 12 amino acids. The CDR3 coding sequence is TGTGCCGGGGGCTCCTATAATTCACCCCTCCACTTT. It specifies CAGGSYNSPLHF. Full variable domain (rest looked up from reference TRBV30 and TRBJ1-6): SQTIHQWPATLVQPVGSPLSLECTVEGTSNPNLYWYRQAAGRGLQLLFYSVGIGQISSEVPQNLSASRPQDRQFILSSKKLLLSDSGFYLCAGGSYNSPLHFGNGTRLTVT.

The chain is built from TRBV5-6 and TRBJ2-2; 7 positions agree with TRBD1. This CDR3 spans 17 amino acids. V shed 3 bases and J 8 bases; nucleotides not matched to a gene: 16. Germline assignment: CDR1 SGHDT and CDR2 YYEEEE. The CDR3: CASSSEPDRPGQGELFF. The DNA of the CDR3 is TGTGCCAGCAGCTCTGAACCCGACAGGCCGGGACAGGGGGAGCTGTTTTTT.

V gene TRBV18 combines with J gene TRBJ1-2, with 7 bases lining up with TRBD1. The germline gives CDR1 KGHSH, CDR2 LQKENI. This CDR3 contains 13 residues. The ends lost 4 bases at V and 3 bases at J; junction bases unmatched: 2. The CDR3 DNA follows: TGTGCCAGCTCACAGGGGGCGGACTATGGCTACACCTTC. It specifies CASSQGADYGYTF. Complete variable domain (other parts from reference TRBV18 and TRBJ1-2): NAGVMQNPRHLVRRRGQEARLRCSPMKGHSHVYWYRQLPEEGLKFMVYLQKENIIDESGMPKERFSAEFPKEGPSILRIQQVVRGDSAAYFCASSQGADYGYTFGSGTRLTVV.

This clone was found a few times. This CDR3 is also generated by other DNA sequences in the sample. This rearrangement joins TRBV9 to TRBJ2-5; 7 bases match TRBD1. V was pared by 2 bases and J by 2 bases, with 0 bases of the junction left unmatched. Germline V gene lookup returns CDR1 SGDLS and CDR2 YYNGEE. There are 13 residues in the CDR3. This chain's CDR3 is CASSVGQQETQYF. CDR3 coding DNA: TGTGCCAGCAGCGTGGGACAGCAAGAGACCCAGTACTTC. Full variable domain (remainder filled in from reference TRBV9 and TRBJ2-5): DSGVTQTPKHLITATGQRVTLRCSPRSGDLSVYWYQQSLDQGLQFLIQYYNGEERAKGNILERFSAQQFPDLHSELNLSSLELGDSALYFCASSVGQQETQYFGPGTRLLVL.

This rearrangement joins TRBV10-3 to TRBJ2-1; D remains unclear. CDR1 ENHRY and CDR2 SYGVKD come from the germline V gene. The CDR3 is 14 amino acids. With 8 bases removed from V and 0 bases from J, the gap between germline ends came to 11 bases. CDR3 sequence: CAIGPGSSYNEQFF. The CDR3, as DNA: TGTGCCATCGGGCCGGGTAGCTCCTACAATGAGCAGTTCTTC.